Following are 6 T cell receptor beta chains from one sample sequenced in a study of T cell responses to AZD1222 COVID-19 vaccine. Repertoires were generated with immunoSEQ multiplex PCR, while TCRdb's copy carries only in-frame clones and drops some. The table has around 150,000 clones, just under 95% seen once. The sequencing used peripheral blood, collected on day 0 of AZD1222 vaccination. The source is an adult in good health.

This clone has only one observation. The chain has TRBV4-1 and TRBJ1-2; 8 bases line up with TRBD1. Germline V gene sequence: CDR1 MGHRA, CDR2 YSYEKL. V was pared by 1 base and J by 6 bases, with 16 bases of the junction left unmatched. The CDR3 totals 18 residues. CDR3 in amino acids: CASSQGRYDPDRAHGYTF. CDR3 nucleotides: TGCGCCAGCAGCCAAGGCAGATATGACCCGGACAGGGCGCATGGCTACACCTTC.

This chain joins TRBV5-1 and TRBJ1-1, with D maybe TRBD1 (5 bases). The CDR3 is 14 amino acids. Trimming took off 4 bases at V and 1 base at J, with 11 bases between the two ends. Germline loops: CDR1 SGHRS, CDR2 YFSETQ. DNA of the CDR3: TGCGCCAGCAGCGCGGGACCGCCGAACACTGAAGCTTTCTTT. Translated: CASSAGPPNTEAFF.

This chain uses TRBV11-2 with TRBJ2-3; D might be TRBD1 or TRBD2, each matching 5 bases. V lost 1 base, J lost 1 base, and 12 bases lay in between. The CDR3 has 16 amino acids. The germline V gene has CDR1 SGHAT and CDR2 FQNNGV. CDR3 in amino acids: CASSLAVGPRTDTQYF. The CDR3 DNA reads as TGTGCCAGCAGCTTAGCGGTGGGACCCCGCACAGATACGCAGTATTTT. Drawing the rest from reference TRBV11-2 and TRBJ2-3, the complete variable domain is EAGVAQSPRYKIIEKRQSVAFWCNPISGHATLYWYQQILGQGPKLLIQFQNNGVVDDSQLPKDRFSAERLKGVDSTLKIQPAKLEDSAVYLCASSLAVGPRTDTQYFGPGTRLTVL.

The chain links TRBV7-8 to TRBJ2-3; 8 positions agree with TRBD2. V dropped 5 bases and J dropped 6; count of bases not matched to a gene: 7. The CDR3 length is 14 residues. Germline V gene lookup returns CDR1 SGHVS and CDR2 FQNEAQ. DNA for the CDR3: TGTGCCAGCAGCCGACTAGCGACGTTGGATACGCAGTATTTT. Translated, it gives CASSRLATLDTQYF.

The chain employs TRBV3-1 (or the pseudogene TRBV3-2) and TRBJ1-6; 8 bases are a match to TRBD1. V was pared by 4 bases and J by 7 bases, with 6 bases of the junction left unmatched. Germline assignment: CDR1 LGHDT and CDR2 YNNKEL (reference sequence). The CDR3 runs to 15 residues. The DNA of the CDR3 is TGTGCCAGCAGCCCGGGACAGGTGATAAATTCACCCCTCCACTTT. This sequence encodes CASSPGQVINSPLHF.

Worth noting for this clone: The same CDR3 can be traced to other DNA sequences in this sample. The CDR3 coding sequence is TGTGCCATCTCCGGACAGGGCTCCTACGAGCAGTACTTC. Translating gives CAISGQGSYEQYF. The chain has TRBV10-3 and TRBJ2-7; 8 nucleotides match TRBD1. Germline loops: CDR1 ENHRY, CDR2 SYGVKD. Trimming at V came to 8 bases and at J to 0 bases, leaving 3 bases not matched to a gene. This CDR3 has 13 amino acids.